This entry describes one T cell receptor beta chain. The sample comes from a study of blood T cell repertoires in COVID-19. The wider study: Specimens from acute and convalescent COVID-19 originated in the United States, Italy and Spain. The cDNA or gDNA used as material had been derived from T cells, B-cell-depleted T cells, or PBMCs.

As processed by the authors: Amplification of reference gene primers was used by the study to estimate nucleated cell counts. Clones were read by immunoSEQ multiplex PCR, and TCRdb kept only the in-frame ones, dropping some. The DNA was the basis for D and trimming; V, J and clone size are from that table. The sample records some 29,000 clones, about 80% being singletons. CDR3 length: 14 amino acids. Losses at the gene ends were 5 bases for V and 5 bases for J; bases not matched to a gene: 5. CDR1 is SGHTA and CDR2 is FQGNSA in the germline V gene. The specimen was peripheral blood. The clonotype originates from a woman aged 65 to 85 with acute or convalescent COVID-19. The V and J genes are TRBV7-2 and TRBJ1-1; TRBD1 agrees at 10 bases. The CDR3 DNA reads as TGTGCCAGCAGCCCAGGACAGGGGGGGACTGAAGCTTTCTTT. Amino acids: CASSPGQGGTEAFF. Supplemented by reference TRBV7-2 and TRBJ1-1, the full variable domain reads GAGVSQSPSNKVTEKGKDVELRCDPISGHTALYWYRQSLGQGLEFLIYFQGNSAPDKSGLPSDRFSAERTGGSVSTLTIQRTQQEDSAVYLCASSPGQGGTEAFFGQGTRLTVV.